This entry is about one T cell receptor beta chain. The antigen is undetermined. The data are from a study of cytomegalovirus exposure and HLA in healthy donors. Study-wide results and limits: Earlier findings revealed that most TCR beta V segments proved productive either about 87% or about 30% of the time. Most sequenced TCRs were rare (though some public TCRs occurred in many donors). The study listed roughly 160 cytomegalovirus-associated TCR beta chains.

The germline V gene has CDR1 LGHNA and CDR2 YNFKEQ. V lost 4 bases and J 8 bases, leaving 11 bases between the germline ends. The CDR3 spans 13 residues. The records do not include a CMV serostatus for this donor. The PCR used 60 Vbeta and 13 Jbeta primers. Profiled with immunoSEQ multiplex PCR; TCRdb holds only in-frame clones, not every one. The table shows more than 85,000 clones, with 63% occurring only once. The chain is built from TRBV4-2 and TRBJ2-2; D is perhaps TRBD2 (6 bases). What was sequenced was PBMCs. The sequence was obtained from a human donor in good health. CDR3 coding DNA: TGTGCCAGCAGCCCCGCGGGATCGGGGGAGCTGTTTTTT. It translates to CASSPAGSGELFF.